This T cell receptor beta chain was sequenced in a study of regulatory T cells in long-lasting Graves disease. With iRepertoire HTBI primers and Arm-PCR of CDR3 regions, TCR beta libraries were built. Via MiXCR, TCRdb re-called the multiplex PCR reads, giving one row per CDR3 protein. Of 550,000 or so distinct CDR3 sequences listed, about 12% are singletons. V trimming: 3 bases; J trimming: 7 bases; junction bases outside the gene matches: 6. CDR3 size: 13 residues. Germline loops: CDR1 GTSNPN, CDR2 SVGIG (reference sequence). The time point was: newly diagnosed GD, antithyroid drugs for less than 3 months. PBMC-extracted RNA yielded the TCR library. This clonotype showed up many times. This sample was also put to use in a study of T cells in Graves' hyperthyroidism and ophthalmopathy.

This clonotype was obtained from a woman aged 30 to 39 with Graves disease. The sequences come from peripheral blood mononuclear cells (PBMCs), collected at new diagnosis, from a patient treated with antithyroid drugs. This chain joins TRBV30 and TRBJ1-2; 9 bases are shared with TRBD1. This CDR3 reads CAWSLQGARGYTF. The CDR3 nucleotides read TGTGCCTGGAGCCTACAGGGGGCGCGTGGCTACACCTTC.